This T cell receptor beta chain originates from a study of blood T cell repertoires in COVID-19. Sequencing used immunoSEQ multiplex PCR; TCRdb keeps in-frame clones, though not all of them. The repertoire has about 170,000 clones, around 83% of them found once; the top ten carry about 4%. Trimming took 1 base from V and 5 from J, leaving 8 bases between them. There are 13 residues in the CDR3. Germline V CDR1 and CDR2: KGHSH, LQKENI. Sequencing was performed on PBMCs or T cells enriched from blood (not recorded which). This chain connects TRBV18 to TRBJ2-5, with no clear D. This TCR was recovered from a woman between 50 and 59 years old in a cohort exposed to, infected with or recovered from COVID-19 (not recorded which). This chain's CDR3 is CASSPLNRETQYF. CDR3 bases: TGTGCCAGCTCACCACTAAATCGGGAGACCCAGTACTTC.